The 9 T cell receptor beta chains below were found in one sample sequenced in a study of cytomegalovirus exposure and HLA in healthy donors. The study ran its PCR with 60 Vbeta and 13 Jbeta primers. The protocol was immunoSEQ multiplex PCR, while the TCRdb copy is restricted to in-frame clones and leaves out a portion. In all, the sample yields over 100,000 clones. The specimen sequenced was PBMCs. The origin of the receptors is a man younger than 35 in good health and CMV-seronegative.

V gene TRBV28 combines with J gene TRBJ1-2; D might be TRBD1 (5 bases). CDR3 length equals 14 residues. V was shortened by 6 bases and J by 3 bases, with 14 bases between the two germline ends. Germline values: CDR1 MDHEN, CDR2 SYDVKM. CDR3 DNA sequence: TGTGCCAGCAGCTCACCGGGGGGATACTATGGCTACACCTTC. Translating gives CASSSPGGYYGYTF.

The rearrangement uses TRBV18 and TRBJ2-7; possibly TRBD2 for D (5 bases). This CDR3 comprises 12 residues. V lost 3 bases and J lost 4, with 7 bases in between. The germline V gene has CDR1 KGHSH and CDR2 LQKENI. The CDR3, as DNA: TGTGCCAGCTCACCCGGGGTTTACGAGCAGTACTTC. Translated: CASSPGVYEQYF. The variable domain in full, completed from reference TRBV18 and TRBJ2-7, reads NAGVMQNPRHLVRRRGQEARLRCSPMKGHSHVYWYRQLPEEGLKFMVYLQKENIIDESGMPKERFSAEFPKEGPSILRIQQVVRGDSAAYFCASSPGVYEQYFGPGTRLTVT.

V and J are TRBV2 and TRBJ1-1, with TRBD1 matching 8 bases. With V trimmed by 1 base and J by 6 bases, 1 base remained unmatched. CDR1 and CDR2 (germline): SNHLY, FYNNEI. The CDR3 contains 13 residues. The CDR3 DNA sequence: TGTGCCAGCAGTGAAGGCAGGGGGCCTGAAGCTTTCTTT. This encodes CASSEGRGPEAFF.

The chain combines TRBV9 with TRBJ2-2, with 7 positions matching TRBD2. The CDR3 has 14 amino acids. Germline CDR1 is SGDLS and CDR2 is YYNGEE. V lost 7 bases to trimming and J lost 4 bases; unmatched junction nucleotides: 7. The CDR3 protein is CASHPSGVTGELFF. CDR3 coding DNA: TGTGCCAGCCACCCCAGCGGGGTCACCGGGGAGCTGTTTTTT.

The CDR3 nucleotides are TGTGCCAGCAGCTTCTTAGTTGGTAGCGGGAGGTCCTACGAGCAGTACTTC. As protein: CASSFLVGSGRSYEQYF. The chain recombines TRBV7-2 with TRBJ2-7; 10 bases match TRBD2. In germline, CDR1 is SGHTA, CDR2 FQGNSA. Trimming cost V 3 bases and J 1 base; bases outside gene matches: 9. This CDR3 has 17 amino acids.

V is TRBV27 and J is TRBJ1-2, with D perhaps TRBD1 (5 bases). V gave up 3 bases and J gave up 4 bases, with 9 bases separating them. Germline CDR1 MNHEY, CDR2 SMNVEV (reference sequence). The CDR3 is 13 residues long. CDR3: CASSFRESYGYTF. The CDR3 coding sequence is TGTGCCAGCAGTTTCAGGGAAAGCTATGGCTACACCTTC.

The rearrangement uses TRBV10-3 and TRBJ2-7; D not certain. From germline, CDR1 is ENHRY and CDR2 SYGVKD. The length of the CDR3 is 11 residues. The V end was cut by 5 bases, the J end by 2 bases, with 4 bases between. CDR3 nucleotide sequence: TGTGCCATCAGTCCAGCCTACGAGCAGTACTTC. Protein product: CAISPAYEQYF.

The V call is TRBV29-1, the J call TRBJ2-7; TRBD1 is a possible D gene (6 bases). V lost 6 bases, J lost 7 bases, and 16 bases lay in between. Germline V gene lookup returns CDR1 SQVTM and CDR2 ANQGSEA. This CDR3 spans 12 amino acids. CDR3 nucleotide sequence: TGCAGCGTAGAACTACAGGGTCGGGAGCAGTACTTC. As protein: CSVELQGREQYF.

The chain links TRBV7-9 to TRBJ1-6; unclear D gene. V was trimmed by 1 base and J by 1 base, leaving 5 bases between them. The CDR3 has 15 amino acids. Germline V gene lookup returns CDR1 SEHNR and CDR2 FQNEAQ (reference sequence). CDR3 DNA: TGTGCCAGCAGCTTAGAGACTTCCTATAATTCACCCCTCCACTTT. The encoded protein is CASSLETSYNSPLHF. The entire variable domain, with the rest obtained from reference TRBV7-9 and TRBJ1-6, is as follows: DTGVSQNPRHKITKRGQNVTFRCDPISEHNRLYWYRQTLGQGPEFLTYFQNEAQLEKSRLLSDRFSAERPKGSFSTLEIQRTEQGDSAMYLCASSLETSYNSPLHFGNGTRLTVT.